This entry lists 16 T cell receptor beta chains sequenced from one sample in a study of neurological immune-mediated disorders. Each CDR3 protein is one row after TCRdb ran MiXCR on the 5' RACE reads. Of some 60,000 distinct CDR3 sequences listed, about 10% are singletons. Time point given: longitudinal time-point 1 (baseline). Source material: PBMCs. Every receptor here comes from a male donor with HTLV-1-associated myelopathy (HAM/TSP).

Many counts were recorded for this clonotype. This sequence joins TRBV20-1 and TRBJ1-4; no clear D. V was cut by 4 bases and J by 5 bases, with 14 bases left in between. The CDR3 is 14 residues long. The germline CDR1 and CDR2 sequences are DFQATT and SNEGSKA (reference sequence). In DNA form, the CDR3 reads TGCAGTGCTACCAATTCGCGGGGAAATGAAAAACTGTTTTTT. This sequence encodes CSATNSRGNEKLFF.

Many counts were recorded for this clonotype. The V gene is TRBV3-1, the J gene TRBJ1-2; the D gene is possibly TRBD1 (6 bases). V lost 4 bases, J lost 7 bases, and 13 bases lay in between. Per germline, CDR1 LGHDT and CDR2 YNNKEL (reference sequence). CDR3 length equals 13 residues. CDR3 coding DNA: TGTGCCAGCAGCCCGGCGGGGGCACCTGGCTACACCTTC. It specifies CASSPAGAPGYTF.

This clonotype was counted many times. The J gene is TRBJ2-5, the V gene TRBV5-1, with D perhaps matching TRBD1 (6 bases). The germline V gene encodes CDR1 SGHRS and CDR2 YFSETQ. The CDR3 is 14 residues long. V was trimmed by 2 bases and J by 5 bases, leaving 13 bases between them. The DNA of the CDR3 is TGCGCCAGCAGCTTAACAGGGATCCCGGAGACCCAGTACTTC. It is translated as CASSLTGIPETQYF. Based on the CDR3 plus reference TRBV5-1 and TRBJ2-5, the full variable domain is KAGVTQTPRYLIKTRGQQVTLSCSPISGHRSVSWYQQTPGQGLQFLFEYFSETQRNKGNFPGRFSGRQFSNSRSEMNVSTLELGDSALYLCASSLTGIPETQYFGPGTRLLVL.

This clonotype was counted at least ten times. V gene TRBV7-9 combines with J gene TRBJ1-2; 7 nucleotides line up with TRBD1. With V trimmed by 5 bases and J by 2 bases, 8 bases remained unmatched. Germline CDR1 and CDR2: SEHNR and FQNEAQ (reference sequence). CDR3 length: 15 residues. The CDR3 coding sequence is TGTGCCAGCAGCCATATTTGGGACAGCAACTATGGCTACACCTTC. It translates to CASSHIWDSNYGYTF.

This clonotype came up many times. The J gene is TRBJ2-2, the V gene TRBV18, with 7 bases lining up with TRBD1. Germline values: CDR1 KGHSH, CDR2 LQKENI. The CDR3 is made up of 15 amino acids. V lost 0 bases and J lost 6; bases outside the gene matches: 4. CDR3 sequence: CASSPPTQGPGELFF. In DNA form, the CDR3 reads TGTGCCAGCTCACCACCGACACAGGGGCCCGGGGAGCTGTTTTTT.

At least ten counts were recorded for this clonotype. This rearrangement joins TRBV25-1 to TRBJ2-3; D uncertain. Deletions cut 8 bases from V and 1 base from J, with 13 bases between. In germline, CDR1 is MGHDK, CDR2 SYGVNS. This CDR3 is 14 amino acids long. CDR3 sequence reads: CASSRAQGTDTQYF. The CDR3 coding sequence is TGTGCCAGCTCCCGGGCCCAGGGCACAGATACGCAGTATTTT.

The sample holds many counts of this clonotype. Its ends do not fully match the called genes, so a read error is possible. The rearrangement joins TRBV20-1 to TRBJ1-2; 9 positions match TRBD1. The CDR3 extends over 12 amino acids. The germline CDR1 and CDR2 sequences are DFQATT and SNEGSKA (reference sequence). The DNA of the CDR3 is TGCAGTGCTGCCAGACAGGGGGGGAATCCGTTCTTC. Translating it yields CSAARQGGNPFF.

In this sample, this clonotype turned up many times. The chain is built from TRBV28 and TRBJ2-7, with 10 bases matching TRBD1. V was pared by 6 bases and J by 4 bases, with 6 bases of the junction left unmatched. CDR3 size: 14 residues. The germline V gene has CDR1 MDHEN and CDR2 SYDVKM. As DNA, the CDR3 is TGTGCCAGCAGGAGGACAGGGGGATCGTACGAGCAGTACTTC. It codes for CASRRTGGSYEQYF.

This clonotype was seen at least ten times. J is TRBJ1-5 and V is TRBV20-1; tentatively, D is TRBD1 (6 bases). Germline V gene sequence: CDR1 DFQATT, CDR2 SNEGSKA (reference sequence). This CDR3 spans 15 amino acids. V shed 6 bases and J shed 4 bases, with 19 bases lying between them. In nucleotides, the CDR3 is TGCAGTGCCCTTGCTGTGACAGGTGGGAATCAGCCCCAGCATTTT. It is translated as CSALAVTGGNQPQHF.

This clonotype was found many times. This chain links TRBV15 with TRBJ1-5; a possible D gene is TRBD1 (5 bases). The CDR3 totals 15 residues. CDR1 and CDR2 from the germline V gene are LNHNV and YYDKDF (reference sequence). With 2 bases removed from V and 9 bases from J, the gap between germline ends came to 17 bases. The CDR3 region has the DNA TGTGCCACCAGCAGAACCCGGGACGGGGACGGGCCCCAGCATTTT. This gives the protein CATSRTRDGDGPQHF.

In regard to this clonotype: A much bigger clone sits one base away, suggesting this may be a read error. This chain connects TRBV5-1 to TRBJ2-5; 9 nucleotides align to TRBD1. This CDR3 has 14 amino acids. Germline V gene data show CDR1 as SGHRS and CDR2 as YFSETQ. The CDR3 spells CASSYRDREETLYF. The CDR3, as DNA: TGCGCCAGCAGCTACCGGGACAGGGAAGAGACCCTGTACTTC.

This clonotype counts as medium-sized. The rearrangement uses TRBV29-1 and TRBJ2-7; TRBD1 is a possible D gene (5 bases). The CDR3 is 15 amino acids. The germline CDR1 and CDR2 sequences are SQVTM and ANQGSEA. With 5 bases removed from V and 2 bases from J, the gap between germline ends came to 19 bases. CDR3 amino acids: CSVTKLVDRTYEQYF. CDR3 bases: TGCAGCGTTACCAAGTTGGTCGACAGAACCTACGAGCAGTACTTC.

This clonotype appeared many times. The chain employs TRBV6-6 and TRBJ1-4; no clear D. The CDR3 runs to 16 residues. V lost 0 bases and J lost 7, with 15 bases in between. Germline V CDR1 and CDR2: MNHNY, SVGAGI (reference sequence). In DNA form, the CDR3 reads TGTGCCAGCAGTTACTCGGTCCAGGCGGCAGGTGAAAAACTGTTTTTT. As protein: CASSYSVQAAGEKLFF.

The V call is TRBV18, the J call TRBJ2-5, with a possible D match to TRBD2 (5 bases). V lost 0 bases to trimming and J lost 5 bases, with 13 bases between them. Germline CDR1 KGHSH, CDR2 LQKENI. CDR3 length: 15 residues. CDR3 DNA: TGTGCCAGCTCACCACCGAGGGCAGCGAGGGAGACCCAGTACTTC. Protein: CASSPPRAARETQYF.

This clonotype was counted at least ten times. The CDR3 DNA follows: TGCGCCAGCAGCTTGACGAACACCGGGGAGCTGTTTTTT. Its protein is CASSLTNTGELFF. The chain joins TRBV5-1 to TRBJ2-2; D call uncertain. The V and J ends lost 1 base and 0 bases respectively, with 1 base between them. The CDR3 is 13 amino acids. The germline CDR1 and CDR2 sequences are SGHRS and YFSETQ.

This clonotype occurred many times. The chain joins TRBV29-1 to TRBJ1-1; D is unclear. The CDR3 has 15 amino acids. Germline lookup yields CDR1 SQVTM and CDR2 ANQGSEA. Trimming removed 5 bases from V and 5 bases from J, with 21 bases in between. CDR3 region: CSVRRNSIPTTEAFF. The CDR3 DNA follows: TGCAGCGTTCGAAGAAACAGCATACCCACGACTGAAGCTTTCTTT.